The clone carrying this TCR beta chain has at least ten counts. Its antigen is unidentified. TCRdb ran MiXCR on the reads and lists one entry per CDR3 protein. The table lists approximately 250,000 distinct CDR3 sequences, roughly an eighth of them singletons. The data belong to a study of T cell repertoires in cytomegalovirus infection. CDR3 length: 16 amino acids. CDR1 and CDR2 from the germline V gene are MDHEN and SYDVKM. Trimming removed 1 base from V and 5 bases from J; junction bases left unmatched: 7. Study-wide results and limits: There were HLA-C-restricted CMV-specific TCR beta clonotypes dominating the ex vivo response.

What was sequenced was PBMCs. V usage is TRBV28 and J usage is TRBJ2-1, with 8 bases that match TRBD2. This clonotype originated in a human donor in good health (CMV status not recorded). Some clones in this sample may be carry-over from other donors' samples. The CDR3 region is CASSLSPSGRDNEQFF. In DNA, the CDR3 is TGTGCCAGCAGTTTATCCCCCTCCGGGAGGGACAATGAGCAGTTCTTC.